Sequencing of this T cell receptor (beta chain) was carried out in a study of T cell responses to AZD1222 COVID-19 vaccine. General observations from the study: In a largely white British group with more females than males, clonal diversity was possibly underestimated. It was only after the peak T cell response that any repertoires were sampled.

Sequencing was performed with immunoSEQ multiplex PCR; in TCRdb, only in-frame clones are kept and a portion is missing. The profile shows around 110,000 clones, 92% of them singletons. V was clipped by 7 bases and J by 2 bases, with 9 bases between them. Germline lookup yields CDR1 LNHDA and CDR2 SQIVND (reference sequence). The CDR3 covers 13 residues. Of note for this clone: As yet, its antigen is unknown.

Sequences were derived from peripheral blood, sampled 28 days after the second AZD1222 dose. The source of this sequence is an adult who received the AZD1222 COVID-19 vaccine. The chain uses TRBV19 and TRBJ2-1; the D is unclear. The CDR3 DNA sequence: TGTGCCAGTAATCAGACTGCCTACAATGAGCAGTTCTTC. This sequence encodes CASNQTAYNEQFF.